Sequencing of this T cell receptor (beta chain) was carried out in a study of T cells after yellow fever vaccination. Whole-study results and caveats: A small proportion of clonotypes was detected in both the CD4 and CD8 compartments.

TCRdb fed the 5' RACE reads into MiXCR, producing one record per CDR3 protein. The sample yields 250,000 or so distinct CDR3 sequences, 6.7% seen once. In its sample, this clonotype was seen a few times. As yet, its antigen is unknown. The CDR3 sequence is 15 residues long. In germline, CDR1 is SGHDT, CDR2 YYEEEE. V gave up 1 base and J gave up 5 bases, with 13 bases separating them. Here the sequenced sample was CD4+ T cells sorted from PBMCs, taken on the day of the yellow fever booster vaccination. V gene TRBV5-6 combines with J gene TRBJ2-1, with D possibly being TRBD2 (6 bases). This TCR came from a man between 25 and 39 years old who received the YFV17D yellow fever vaccine. The CDR3 region has the DNA TGTGCCAGCAGCTTGCTGGCGGGAAAGGACAATGAGCAGTTCTTC. This sequence encodes CASSLLAGKDNEQFF. Using reference TRBV5-6 and TRBJ2-1 for the parts outside the CDR3, the full variable domain is DAGVTQSPTHLIKTRGQQVTLRCSPKSGHDTVSWYQQALGQGPQFIFQYYEEEERQRGNFPDRFSGHQFPNYSSELNVNALLLGDSALYLCASSLLAGKDNEQFFGPGTRLTVL.